What follows is one T cell receptor beta chain and its context. Its antigen is still unknown. These data originate in a study of T cell repertoires in cytomegalovirus infection. Study details: It was the public TCR beta signatures that indicated both CMV infection and matching HLA type.

TCRdb itself ran the reads through MiXCR, one entry per CDR3 protein. The sample carries about 830,000 distinct CDR3 sequences, about 33% recorded once. The study's findings and limits: The study identified carriers of CMV plus the relevant HLA from cumulative public TCR beta family frequency.

This material consisted of cultured CD8+ T cells from PBMCs, taken from culture after CMV antigen stimulation. The sequence was obtained from a human donor in good health (CMV status not recorded). Some clones in this sample may be carry-over from other donors' samples.

CDR3 sequence reads: CASSPSGRVDTQYF. In DNA form, the CDR3 reads TGTGCCAGCAGTCCCTCCGGGCGTGTGGATACGCAGTATTTT. The chain links TRBV28 to TRBJ2-3; D not resolved. CDR3 length: 14 amino acids. Per the germline V gene, CDR1 is MDHEN and CDR2 is SYDVKM. V gave up 5 bases and J gave up 6 bases, with 15 bases separating them.